This entry lists 17 T cell receptor beta chains sequenced from one sample in a study of blood T cell repertoires in COVID-19. TCRdb's copy holds only in-frame clones and misses some; the assay was immunoSEQ multiplex PCR. Of about 67,000 clones in the sample, roughly 87% were seen once. Material: peripheral blood. The receptors derive from an elderly woman with acute or convalescent COVID-19.

The chain has TRBV28 and TRBJ1-4; D not resolved. Trimming took off 7 bases at V and 3 bases at J, with 12 bases between the two ends. The CDR3 consists of 14 residues. Germline loops: CDR1 MDHEN, CDR2 SYDVKM. In DNA, the CDR3 is TGTGCCAGCACCGCGGGAGCCGCTAATGAAAAACTGTTTTTT. It translates to CASTAGAANEKLFF.

The V and J genes are TRBV11-2 and TRBJ1-5, with a tentative D call TRBD1 (6 bases). The CDR3 runs to 14 residues. Trimming took 1 base from V and 7 from J, leaving 11 bases between them. The germline V gene has CDR1 SGHAT and CDR2 FQNNGV. CDR3 amino acids: CASSLGGGGQPQHF. In DNA form, the CDR3 reads TGTGCCAGCAGCTTAGGAGGGGGTGGGCAGCCCCAGCATTTT.

The rearrangement joins TRBV7-9 to TRBJ1-6; tentatively, D is TRBD1 (6 bases). The CDR3 consists of 18 residues. From germline, CDR1 is SEHNR and CDR2 FQNEAQ (reference sequence). The ends were cut back, 5 bases at V and 6 bases at J, with 23 bases in the middle. The CDR3 here is CASSLPWAPGQVNSPLHF. DNA of the CDR3: TGTGCCAGCAGCCTACCTTGGGCACCGGGACAAGTTAATTCACCCCTCCACTTT.

The chain couples TRBV11-2 to TRBJ1-4; weak D call: TRBD1 (5 bases). V gave up 1 base and J gave up 7 bases, with 10 bases separating them. Looked up from germline, CDR1 is SGHAT and CDR2 is FQNNGV. The CDR3 spans 14 residues. DNA of the CDR3: TGTGCCAGCAGCTTAGGGCAGGGAAGTGAAAAACTGTTTTTT. Translated: CASSLGQGSEKLFF.

This clone was seen a single time. V gene TRBV5-1 combines with J gene TRBJ1-1, with 7 bases lining up with TRBD1. The CDR3 has 14 amino acids. Germline V lookup: CDR1 SGHRS, CDR2 YFSETQ. The J segment lost 3 bases and the V segment lost 4 bases, leaving 6 bases of the junction unmatched. As DNA, the CDR3 is TGCGCCAGCAGCGCGACAGGGCGAGACACTGAAGCTTTCTTT. Its protein product is CASSATGRDTEAFF.

This chain links TRBV27 with TRBJ2-7, with D tentatively TRBD1 (6 bases). This CDR3 contains 15 residues. CDR1 is MNHEY, CDR2 SMNVEV, per germline (reference sequence). The V gene lost 8 bases and the J gene lost 3 bases, with 20 bases spanning the gap. In nucleotides, the CDR3 is TGTGCCAGCGCCTCTTGGATAGGACAGAACTACGAGCAGTACTTC. It is translated as CASASWIGQNYEQYF.

CDR3 nucleotide sequence: TGTGCCAGCAGTTTATCCCCCATGGTGGGCGACTATGGCTACACCTTC. Protein: CASSLSPMVGDYGYTF. The chain carries TRBV28 and TRBJ1-2; no definite D call. The CDR3 has 16 amino acids. Germline V gene sequence: CDR1 MDHEN, CDR2 SYDVKM. V shed 1 base and J shed 3 bases, with 15 bases lying between them.

This sequence joins TRBV19 and TRBJ2-7; D unclear. V was cut by 7 bases and J by 2 bases, with 18 bases left in between. The CDR3 extends over 15 amino acids. Germline lookup yields CDR1 LNHDA and CDR2 SQIVND (reference sequence). DNA for the CDR3: TGTGCCAGTAAAAAGAGCGCTAGTCCGGCCTACGAGCAGTACTTC. This gives the protein CASKKSASPAYEQYF.

This rearrangement joins TRBV2 to TRBJ2-1; the match to TRBD2 covers 7 bases. Losses at the gene ends were 3 bases for V and 6 bases for J; bases not matched to a gene: 5. CDR3 length: 14 residues. CDR1 and CDR2 (germline): SNHLY, FYNNEI. CDR3 protein: CASSEPRLANEQFF. For the CDR3, the DNA is TGTGCCAGCAGTGAGCCCCGACTAGCCAATGAGCAGTTCTTC. Full variable domain (remainder filled in from reference TRBV2 and TRBJ2-1): EPEVTQTPSHQVTQMGQEVILRCVPISNHLYFYWYRQILGQKVEFLVSFYNNEISEKSEIFDDQFSVERPDGSNFTLKIRSTKLEDSAMYFCASSEPRLANEQFFGPGTRLTVL.

The count of this clone is one. This sequence joins TRBV28 and TRBJ1-5; 7 bases fit TRBD1. V lost 5 bases and J lost 5; bases outside the gene matches: 12. The CDR3 has 16 residues. From germline, CDR1 is MDHEN and CDR2 SYDVKM. CDR3: CASSPTGRGEYQPQHF. In nucleotides, the CDR3 is TGTGCCAGCAGTCCCACCGGCAGGGGGGAATATCAGCCCCAGCATTTT.

This chain joins TRBV28 and TRBJ2-7, with 10 bases aligning to TRBD2. Germline-derived CDR1 and CDR2 are MDHEN and SYDVKM. V was clipped by 0 bases and J by 2 bases; unmatched bases: 19. This CDR3 region has 21 residues. The CDR3: CASSLWPPDRLPGLATYEQYF. Written as DNA, the CDR3 is TGTGCCAGCAGTTTATGGCCCCCGGACAGGCTCCCGGGACTAGCGACCTACGAGCAGTACTTC.

This clone was observed a handful of times. V usage is TRBV27 and J usage is TRBJ1-2; 8 nucleotides align to TRBD1. CDR3 length: 14 amino acids. Germline V gene data show CDR1 as MNHEY and CDR2 as SMNVEV (reference sequence). The J segment lost 5 bases and the V segment lost 5 bases, leaving 7 bases of the junction unmatched. Here the CDR3 reads CASSPYGTGYGYTF. DNA for the CDR3: TGTGCCAGCAGTCCTTACGGGACAGGATATGGCTACACCTTC.

The chain carries TRBV7-3 and TRBJ2-1, with 14 positions matching TRBD2. This CDR3 has 16 residues. Germline lookup yields CDR1 SGHTA and CDR2 FQGTGA. With 5 bases clipped from V and 10 bases from J, the junction kept 10 bases outside the gene matches. The CDR3 reads CASSAAGTSGRQEQFF. The CDR3 bases are TGTGCCAGCAGCGCTGCCGGGACTAGCGGGAGACAGGAGCAGTTCTTC.

In this sample, this clone turned up a few times. J is TRBJ1-2 and V is TRBV7-9; possible D gene TRBD1, 5 bases. V was cut by 5 bases and J by 1 base, with 14 bases left in between. This CDR3 is 15 amino acids long. Per germline, CDR1 SEHNR and CDR2 FQNEAQ (reference sequence). The CDR3 protein is CASSLETANNYGYTF. The CDR3 nucleotides are TGTGCCAGCAGCCTAGAGACAGCTAATAACTATGGCTACACCTTC.

The J gene is TRBJ2-1, the V gene TRBV27, with TRBD1 identical over 8 bases. CDR3 length: 15 amino acids. Germline assignment: CDR1 MNHEY and CDR2 SMNVEV (reference sequence). Trimming at V came to 6 bases and at J to 3 bases, leaving 7 bases not matched to a gene. CDR3: CASRPYRGSYNEQFF. The CDR3 bases are TGTGCCAGCAGGCCCTACAGGGGGAGCTACAATGAGCAGTTCTTC.

Notes on this clone: Other DNA sequences in the sample encode the same CDR3. V gene TRBV7-8 combines with J gene TRBJ2-7; D is unresolved. The CDR3 runs 12 residues. Germline V gene data show CDR1 as SGHVS and CDR2 as FQNEAQ. V lost 5 bases to trimming and J lost 0 bases, with 5 bases between them. CDR3 loop: CASSPSSYEQYF. CDR3 DNA: TGTGCCAGCAGCCCGTCCTCCTACGAGCAGTACTTC.

This chain links TRBV5-6 with TRBJ1-2; unclear D gene. The CDR3 contains 13 residues. V was pared by 5 bases and J by 0 bases, with 8 bases between. CDR1 is SGHDT, CDR2 YYEEEE, per germline. The CDR3 nucleotides read TGTGCCAGCAGTTACATCTCTAACTATGGCTACACCTTC. Its protein product is CASSYISNYGYTF.